This section outlines one TCR beta chain sequence together with its context. Its antigen remains unidentified. No quality values exist for individual bases; no much larger clone is one base distant. Each collaborating institution followed its own protocols to collect whole blood in K2EDTA tubes. For TCRbeta analysis, collaborators shipped samples in one of three forms: frozen whole blood, isolated PBMCs, or DNA extracted from either of those sample types. The CDR3 holds 16 amino acids from the cysteine to the phenylalanine. The sequence is cut down to CDR3 DNA, 48 bases in frame from base 1. Trimmed from V: 4 bases; trimmed from J: 0 bases; junction bases lacking a gene match: 7. Via the germline V gene (reference sequence), CDR1 is MNHNY and CDR2 SVGAGI. The data were obtained in a study of blood T cell repertoires in COVID-19 (dated by TCRdb to the early 2020s). Regarding the complete study: Samples covering the acute and convalescent phases of COVID-19 were provided by collaborators in the United States, Italy and Spain. The material from the prospective study consisted of cDNA or gDNA derived from T cells, B-cell-depleted T cells, or PBMCs. Deeply sampled blood TCRbeta repertoires from subjects exposed to, actively infected with, or recovered from COVID-19 were included in the dataset. The repertoires were released in a freely available public database intended as a resource for research on the immune response to SARS-CoV-2. Samples were obtained from the ongoing ImmuneRACE study (first 160 participants) and from some 1,200 subjects provided by 6 global collaborators. The sample metadata nearly always contained a de-identified subject ID, COVID-19 status, age in years and sex. Where HLA class I and class II types were available, the types were taken from metadata supplied by the sample provider, not from assay-based typing.

TCRbeta CDR3 regions were amplified from genomic DNA using the immunoSEQ Assay, a bias-controlled multiplex PCR. In the source study's methods: Within the assay, amplification of reference gene primers was used to estimate how many nucleated cells each sample contained. Sequence reads were collapsed and filtered to measure the absolute abundance of every unique TCRbeta CDR3 rearrangement. For each sample, productive Simpson clonality was calculated by taking the square root of Simpson's diversity index across productive rearrangements. Drawn from immuneACCESS, this table holds only the in-frame rearrangements with V and J called that TCRdb kept. Clones are partly lost; checked studies trace under half to an unresolved V gene and leave the rest unexplained. V and J calls and clone size are copied from that table; D and trimming were computed from the DNA. This sample is represented by 150,000 to 200,000 clones; 80% to 90% of them were singletons. Of the sample, under 2.5% is held by the ten largest clones.

The paper as a whole reports these results and caveats: The quantity of clinical and demographic metadata differed by source and by participant and was supplied without curation.

The sample was peripheral blood. The TCR comes from a man between 65 and 85 years old with active or convalescent COVID-19. The chain is assembled from TRBV6-6 and TRBJ2-7, and 9 junction bases match TRBD1. CDR3 protein: CASSSTGTGSSYEQYF. The bases read TGTGCCAGCAGTTCCACCGGGACAGGGAGCTCCTACGAGCAGTACTTC.